This TCR beta chain came from a study of blood T cell repertoires in COVID-19. The CDR3 is 13 amino acids. CDR1 and CDR2 from the germline V gene are MNHEY and SVGAGI. The V and J ends lost 7 bases and 2 bases, in that order; junction bases with no gene match: 4. The repertoire was sequenced with immunoSEQ multiplex PCR; TCRdb's copy has only in-frame clones and lacks some. This sample has fewer than 180,000 clones, with around four fifths found just once. This receptor was identified in a man in his 70s with acute or convalescent COVID-19. Sequencing was carried out using peripheral blood. The genes are TRBV6-5 and TRBJ2-7; 8 nucleotides align to TRBD2. This chain's CDR3 is CASTGGVAYEQYF. The CDR3 DNA reads TGTGCCAGCACCGGGGGGGTAGCCTACGAGCAGTACTTC.